This record looks at one T cell receptor beta chain sequence and its context. Its antigen is unknown. CDR1 SEHNR and CDR2 FQNEAQ come from the germline V gene (reference sequence). The CDR3 extends over 16 amino acids. The junction had 19 bases not matched to a gene; V was cut back by 5 bases and J by 10 bases. This sample is drawn from a study of cytomegalovirus exposure and HLA in healthy donors. The study's findings and limits: Presence/absence analyses assumed roughly uniform sequencing depth across donors, which may not hold.

PCR employed 60 Vbeta and 13 Jbeta primers. Using immunoSEQ multiplex PCR, the repertoire was profiled, and TCRdb retains in-frame clones only, with some absent. The table lists fewer than 120,000 clones, 65% to 80% of them singletons. This receptor was identified in a man aged 25-45 years in good health and CMV-seropositive. Material for sequencing was PBMCs. This rearrangement joins TRBV7-9 to TRBJ2-5; 7 bases agree with TRBD1. CDR3 sequence: CASSPKTGTTQRDQYF. CDR3 DNA sequence: TGTGCCAGCAGCCCGAAGACAGGGACAACACAACGGGACCAGTACTTC.